This TCR beta chain was sequenced during a study of OX40 agonist ivuxolimab in advanced cancers. As for the study in general: Patients took ivuxolimab, an agonistic anti-OX40 (CD134) antibody. Prior anti-PD-1, anti-PD-L1 or anti-CTLA-4 therapy was allowed; over 30% had some. Three dose-escalation patients had partial responses: one with hepatocellular carcinoma and two with cutaneous melanoma.

Germline CDR1 MDHEN, CDR2 SYDVKM. The CDR3 has 12 amino acids. Trimming took 9 bases from V and 4 from J, leaving 9 bases between them. Produced via immunoSEQ multiplex PCR; TCRdb's table is partial and in-frame only. Of around 150,000 clones in the sample, 90% to 95% are singletons; the top ten hold over 0.8%. Sequencing was performed on CD4+ or CD8+ T cells sorted from blood, taken in a trial of the OX40 agonist ivuxolimab. The receptor was isolated from an adult with an advanced solid tumor such as melanoma, head and neck, liver or kidney cancer. The chain has TRBV28 and TRBJ1-4, with unresolved D. CDR3 amino acids: CASGLVNEKLFF. CDR3 DNA: TGTGCCAGTGGTTTGGTTAATGAAAAACTGTTTTTT.